Listed here are 3 T cell receptor beta chains from one sample, sequenced in a study of metastatic and nonmetastatic thyroid tumors. TCRdb re-processed the PCR reads through MiXCR. The table records tens of thousands of clones, around a fifth of them present only once. Not a single patient had been given any form of treatment at any point before undergoing thyroid surgery. Sequencing was done on a sample of blood. These receptors were obtained from a female donor with papillary thyroid cancer or a benign thyroid nodule (not recorded which). Some clones in this sample may be carry-over from other donors' samples.

This clone was counted only a few times. This chain joins TRBV6-1 and TRBJ2-1; maybe TRBD2 (5 bases). Germline V gene lookup returns CDR1 MNHNS and CDR2 SASEGT. V dropped 7 bases and J dropped 7 bases, with 20 bases sitting between them. The CDR3 is 15 amino acids. For the CDR3, the DNA is TGTGCCAGCACCCGCAATAGCGCTAGAGGAAATGAGCAGTTCTTC. It yields the protein CASTRNSARGNEQFF.

Of note for this clone: An end of the junction does not agree with germline; a read error may underlie this. CDR3 in amino acids: CASSLPETQDTQYF. The CDR3 DNA reads as TGTGCCAGCAGTTTACCTGAAACCCAAGATACCCAGTACTTC. The V and J genes are TRBV12-3 or TRBV12-4 and TRBJ2-5; D remains ambiguous. CDR3 size: 14 residues.

This clone was seen many times. The chain joins TRBV4-2 to TRBJ2-5; TRBD1 aligns across 9 bases. Germline V gene data show CDR1 as LGHNA and CDR2 as YNFKEQ. V was clipped by 0 bases and J by 4 bases; unmatched bases: 3. This CDR3 region has 15 residues. The CDR3 spells CASSQDPDRGETQYF. CDR3 DNA: TGTGCCAGCAGCCAAGATCCGGACAGGGGAGAGACCCAGTACTTC.